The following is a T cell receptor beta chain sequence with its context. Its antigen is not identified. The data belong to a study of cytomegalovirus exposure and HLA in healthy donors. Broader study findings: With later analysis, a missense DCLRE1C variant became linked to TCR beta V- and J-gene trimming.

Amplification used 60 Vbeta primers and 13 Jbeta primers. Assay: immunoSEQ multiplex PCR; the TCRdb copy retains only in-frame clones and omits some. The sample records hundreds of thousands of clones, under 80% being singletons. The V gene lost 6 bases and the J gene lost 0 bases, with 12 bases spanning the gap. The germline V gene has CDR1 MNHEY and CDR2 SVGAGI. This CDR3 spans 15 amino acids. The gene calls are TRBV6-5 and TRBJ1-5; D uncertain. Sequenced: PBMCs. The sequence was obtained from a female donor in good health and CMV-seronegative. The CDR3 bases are TGTGCCAGCAGCCTAGCACGTAATAGCAATCAGCCCCAGCATTTT. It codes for CASSLARNSNQPQHF.